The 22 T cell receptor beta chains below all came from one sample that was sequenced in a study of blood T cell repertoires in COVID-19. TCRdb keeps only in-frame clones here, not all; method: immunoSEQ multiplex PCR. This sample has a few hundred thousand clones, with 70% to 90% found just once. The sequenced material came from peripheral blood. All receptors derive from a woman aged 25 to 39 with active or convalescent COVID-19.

The CDR3 nucleotides read TGTGCCAGCAACCGAGGGGGTCTTAATTCACCCCTCCACTTT. Its protein is CASNRGGLNSPLHF. The chain has TRBV6-5 and TRBJ1-6; TRBD1 is a possible D gene (6 bases). The V gene's germline CDR1 is MNHEY and CDR2 SVGAGI. The CDR3 is 14 amino acids. Trimming took 7 bases from V and 6 from J, leaving 13 bases between them.

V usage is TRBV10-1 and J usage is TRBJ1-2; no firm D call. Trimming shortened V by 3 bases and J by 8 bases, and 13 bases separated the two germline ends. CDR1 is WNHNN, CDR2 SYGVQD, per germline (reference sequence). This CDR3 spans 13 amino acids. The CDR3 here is CASSEQQSGGYTF. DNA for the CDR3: TGCGCCAGCAGTGAACAACAATCAGGCGGCTACACCTTC.

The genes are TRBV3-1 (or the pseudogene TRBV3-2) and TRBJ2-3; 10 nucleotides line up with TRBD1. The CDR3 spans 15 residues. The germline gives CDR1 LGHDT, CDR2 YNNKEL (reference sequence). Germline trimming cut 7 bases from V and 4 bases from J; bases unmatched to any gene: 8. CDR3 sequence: CASNRKTGGPDTQYF. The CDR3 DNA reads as TGTGCCAGCAACCGCAAGACAGGGGGCCCAGATACGCAGTATTTT.

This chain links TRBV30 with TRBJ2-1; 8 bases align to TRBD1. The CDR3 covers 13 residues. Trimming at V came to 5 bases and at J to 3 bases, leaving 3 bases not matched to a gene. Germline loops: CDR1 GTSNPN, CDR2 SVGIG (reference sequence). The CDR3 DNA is TGTGCCTGGGGACAGGGCAACTACAATGAGCAGTTCTTC. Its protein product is CAWGQGNYNEQFF.

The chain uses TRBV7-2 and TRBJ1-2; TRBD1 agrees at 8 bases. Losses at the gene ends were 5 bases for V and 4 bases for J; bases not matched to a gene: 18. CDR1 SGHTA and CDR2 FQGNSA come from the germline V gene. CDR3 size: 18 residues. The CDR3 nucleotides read TGTGCCAGCAGCGCCTTAACAGGGGGTACCCCTTATGGCTATGGCTACACCTTC. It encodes CASSALTGGTPYGYGYTF.

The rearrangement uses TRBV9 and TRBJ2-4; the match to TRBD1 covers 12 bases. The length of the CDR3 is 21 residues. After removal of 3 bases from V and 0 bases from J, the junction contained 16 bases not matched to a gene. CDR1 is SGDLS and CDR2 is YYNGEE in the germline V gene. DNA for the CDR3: TGTGCCAGCAGCGAGGGGTCGGGACAGGGGGCCGCGGCCCTAGCCAAAAACATTCAGTACTTC. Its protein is CASSEGSGQGAAALAKNIQYF.

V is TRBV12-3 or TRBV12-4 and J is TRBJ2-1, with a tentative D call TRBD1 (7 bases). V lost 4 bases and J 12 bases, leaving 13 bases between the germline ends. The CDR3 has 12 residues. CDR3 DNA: TGTGCCAGCAGTTCCCGGCAGGGGGGGCAGTTCTTC. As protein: CASSSRQGGQFF.

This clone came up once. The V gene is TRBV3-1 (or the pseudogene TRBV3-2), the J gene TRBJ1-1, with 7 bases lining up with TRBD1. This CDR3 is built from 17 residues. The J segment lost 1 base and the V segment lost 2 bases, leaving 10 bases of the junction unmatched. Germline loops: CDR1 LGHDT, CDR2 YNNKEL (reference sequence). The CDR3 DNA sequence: TGTGCCAGCAGCCAATCCGCAGGTGACAGGGAGAACACTGAAGCTTTCTTT. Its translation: CASSQSAGDRENTEAFF.

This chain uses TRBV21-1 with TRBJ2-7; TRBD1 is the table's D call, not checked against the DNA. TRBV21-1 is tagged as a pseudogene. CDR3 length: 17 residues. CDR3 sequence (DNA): TGTGCCAGCAGCCCCCGGATCAGCCCCAGGCTATCCTACGAGCAGTACTTC. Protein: CASSPRISPRLSYEQYF.

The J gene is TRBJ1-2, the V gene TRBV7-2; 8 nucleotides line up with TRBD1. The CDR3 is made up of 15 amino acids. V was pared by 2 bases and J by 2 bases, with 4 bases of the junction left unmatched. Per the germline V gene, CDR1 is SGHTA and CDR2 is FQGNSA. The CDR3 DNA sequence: TGTGCCAGCAGCTTAACGGGACAGGAAAACTATGGCTACACCTTC. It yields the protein CASSLTGQENYGYTF.

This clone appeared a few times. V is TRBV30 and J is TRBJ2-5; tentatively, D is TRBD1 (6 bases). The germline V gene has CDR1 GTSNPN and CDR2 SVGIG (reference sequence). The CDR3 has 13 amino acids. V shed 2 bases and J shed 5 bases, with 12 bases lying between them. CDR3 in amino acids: CAWSQGSGETQYF. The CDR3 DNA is TGTGCCTGGAGTCAGGGGTCCGGTGAGACCCAGTACTTC.

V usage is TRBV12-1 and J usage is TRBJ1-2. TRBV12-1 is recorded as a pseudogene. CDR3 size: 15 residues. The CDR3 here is CASSSLLGGSYGYTF. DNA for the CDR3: TGTGCCAGCAGCTCCCTCCTGGGCGGGTCTTATGGCTACACCTTC.

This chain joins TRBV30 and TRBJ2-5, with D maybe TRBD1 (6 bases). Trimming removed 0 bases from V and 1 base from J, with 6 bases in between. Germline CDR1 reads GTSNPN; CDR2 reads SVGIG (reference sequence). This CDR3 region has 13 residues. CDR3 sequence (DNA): TGTGCCTGGAGTGTGGGGGCCCAAGAGACCCAGTACTTC. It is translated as CAWSVGAQETQYF.

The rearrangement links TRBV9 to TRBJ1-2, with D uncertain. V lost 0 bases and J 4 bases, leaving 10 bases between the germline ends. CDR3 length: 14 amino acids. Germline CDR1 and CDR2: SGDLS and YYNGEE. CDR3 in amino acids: CASSVEAGFYGYTF. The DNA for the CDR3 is TGTGCCAGCAGCGTAGAGGCAGGCTTCTATGGCTACACCTTC.

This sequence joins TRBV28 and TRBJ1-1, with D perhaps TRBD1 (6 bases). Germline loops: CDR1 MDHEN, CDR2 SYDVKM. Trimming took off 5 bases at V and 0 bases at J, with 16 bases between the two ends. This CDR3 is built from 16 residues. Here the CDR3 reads CASSLDRWLMNTEAFF. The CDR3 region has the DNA TGTGCCAGCAGTCTCGACAGGTGGCTCATGAACACTGAAGCTTTCTTT.

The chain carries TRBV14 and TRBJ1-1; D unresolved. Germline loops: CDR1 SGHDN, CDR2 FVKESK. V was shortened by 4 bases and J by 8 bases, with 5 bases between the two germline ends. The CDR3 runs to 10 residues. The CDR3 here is CASSRVEAFF. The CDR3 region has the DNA TGTGCCAGCAGCCGAGTCGAAGCTTTCTTT.

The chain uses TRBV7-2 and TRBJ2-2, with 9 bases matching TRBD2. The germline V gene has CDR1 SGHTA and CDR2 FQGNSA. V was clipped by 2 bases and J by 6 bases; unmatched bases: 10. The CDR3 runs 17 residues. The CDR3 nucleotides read TGTGCCAGCAGCTTATGGGTAGCGGGGGCCGGACCCGGGGAGCTGTTTTTT. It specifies CASSLWVAGAGPGELFF.

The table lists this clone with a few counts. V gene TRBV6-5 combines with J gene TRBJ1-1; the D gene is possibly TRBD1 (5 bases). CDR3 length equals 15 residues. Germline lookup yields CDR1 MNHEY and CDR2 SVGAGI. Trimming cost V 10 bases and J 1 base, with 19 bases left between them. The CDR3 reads CATHTGRGGNTEAFF. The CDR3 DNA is TGTGCCACCCACACTGGGAGGGGCGGGAACACTGAAGCTTTCTTT.

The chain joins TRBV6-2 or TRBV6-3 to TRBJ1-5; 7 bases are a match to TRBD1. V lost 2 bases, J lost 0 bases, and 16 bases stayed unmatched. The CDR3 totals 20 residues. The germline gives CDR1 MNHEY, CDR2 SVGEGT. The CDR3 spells CASSYPRQGRFRNSNQPQHF. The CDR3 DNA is TGTGCCAGCAGTTACCCAAGACAGGGACGATTTCGGAATAGCAATCAGCCCCAGCATTTT.

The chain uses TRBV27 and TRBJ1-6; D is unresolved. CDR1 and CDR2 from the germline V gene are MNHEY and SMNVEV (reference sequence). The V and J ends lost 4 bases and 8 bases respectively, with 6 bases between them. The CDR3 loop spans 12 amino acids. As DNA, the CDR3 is TGTGCCAGCAGTTGGAGGGATTCACCCCTCCACTTT. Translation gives CASSWRDSPLHF.

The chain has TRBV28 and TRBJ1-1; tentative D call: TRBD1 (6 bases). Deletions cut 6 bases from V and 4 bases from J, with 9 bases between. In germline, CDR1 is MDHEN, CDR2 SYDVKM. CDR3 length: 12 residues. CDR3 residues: CASSSRGTEAFF. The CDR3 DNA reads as TGTGCCAGCAGCAGCAGGGGCACTGAAGCTTTCTTT.

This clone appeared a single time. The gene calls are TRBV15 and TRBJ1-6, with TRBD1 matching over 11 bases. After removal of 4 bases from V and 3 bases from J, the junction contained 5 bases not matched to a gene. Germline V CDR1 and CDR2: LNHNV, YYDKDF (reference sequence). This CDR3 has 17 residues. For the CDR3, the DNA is TGTGCCACCAGCAACGGACAGGGGGCTGGCTATAATTCACCCCTCCACTTT. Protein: CATSNGQGAGYNSPLHF. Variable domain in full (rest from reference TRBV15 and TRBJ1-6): DAMVIQNPRYQVTQFGKPVTLSCSQTLNHNVMYWYQQKSSQAPKLLFHYYDKDFNNEADTPDNFQSRRPNTSFCFLDIRSPGLGDTAMYLCATSNGQGAGYNSPLHFGNGTRLTVT.